Listed here are 23 T cell receptor beta chains from one sample, sequenced in a study of vaccination effects on CD4 cells after COVID-19. Antigens of these TCRs are unknown. Clones were read by immunoSEQ multiplex PCR, and TCRdb kept only the in-frame ones, dropping some. The table lists roughly 60,000 clones, around 68% of them singletons. With the ViraFEST assay, the study expanded antigen-specific CD4+ T cells using viral peptide pools, then sequenced them. The culture ran for 10 days, and then CD4+ T cells were isolated. Among the vaccine recipients, none had a prior SARS-CoV-2 infection, and nucleocapsid antibodies were negative. Sequenced material: CD4+ T cells from PBMCs cultured with SARS-CoV-2 spike peptides, taken before COVID-19 vaccination. These receptors all come from a human donor who received a COVID-19 vaccine.

V is TRBV27 and J is TRBJ2-1, with D possibly being TRBD1 or TRBD2 (5 bases each). Per germline, CDR1 MNHEY and CDR2 SMNVEV (reference sequence). The V end was cut by 5 bases, the J end by 6 bases, with 14 bases between. The CDR3 sequence is 14 residues long. The CDR3 here is CASSPGTLINEQFF. In nucleotides, the CDR3 is TGTGCCAGCAGTCCCGGGACCCTAATCAATGAGCAGTTCTTC.

The genes are TRBV6-1 and TRBJ2-5, with 11 bases that match TRBD2. Germline V gene sequence: CDR1 MNHNS, CDR2 SASEGT. V shed 5 bases, J shed 5 bases, and the junction held 7 bases outside the gene matches. The CDR3 runs 15 residues. Here the CDR3 DNA reads TGTGCCAGCAGTCAAATAGCGGGGGGGCAGGAGACCCAGTACTTC. Translated: CASSQIAGGQETQYF.

V and J are TRBV6-5 and TRBJ2-3; D might be TRBD1 (6 bases). Per germline, CDR1 MNHEY and CDR2 SVGAGI. The CDR3 is 15 residues long. V was cut by 3 bases and J by 2 bases, with 12 bases left in between. CDR3 sequence reads: CASSYRNRATDTQYF. In nucleotides, the CDR3 is TGTGCCAGCAGTTATCGGAACAGGGCCACAGATACGCAGTATTTT.

The rearrangement joins TRBV3-1 (or the pseudogene TRBV3-2) to TRBJ2-5; TRBD2 agrees at 7 bases. Germline V lookup: CDR1 LGHDT, CDR2 YNNKEL (reference sequence). The CDR3 spans 15 residues. With 3 bases clipped from V and 1 base from J, the junction kept 5 bases outside the gene matches. This CDR3 reads CASSQLASGQETQYF. DNA for the CDR3: TGTGCCAGCAGCCAGCTCGCTAGCGGCCAAGAGACCCAGTACTTC.

This clone appeared a few times. The chain employs TRBV19 and TRBJ1-2, with 12 bases aligning to TRBD1. Germline assignment: CDR1 LNHDA and CDR2 SQIVND (reference sequence). The length of the CDR3 is 15 residues. Unmatched junction bases numbered 5, after V lost 5 bases and J lost 4 bases. The CDR3 DNA reads TGTGCCAGTAGTGCCGGGACAGGGGGCGCCTATGGCTACACCTTC. It yields the protein CASSAGTGGAYGYTF.

The CDR3 nucleotides read TGTGCCAGCAGTTTAACAGCGGGAACGGGGCGCGGGGAGCTGTTTTTT. Residues: CASSLTAGTGRGELFF. V usage is TRBV28 and J usage is TRBJ2-2; 7 bases fit TRBD2. Germline loops: CDR1 MDHEN, CDR2 SYDVKM. With V trimmed by 2 bases and J by 7 bases, 10 bases remained unmatched. CDR3 length equals 16 residues.

This clone has a handful of counts. The chain combines TRBV7-9 with TRBJ1-2, with 7 bases fitting TRBD1. The V gene's germline CDR1 is SEHNR and CDR2 FQNEAQ (reference sequence). This CDR3 has 15 amino acids. V lost 3 bases to trimming and J lost 4 bases; unmatched junction nucleotides: 8. CDR3 DNA: TGTGCCAGCAGCTTTGAGACAGGGTTGGGCTATGGCTACACCTTC. This encodes CASSFETGLGYGYTF.

V gene TRBV18 combines with J gene TRBJ1-5; no definite D call. Germline CDR1 is KGHSH and CDR2 is LQKENI. V was clipped by 6 bases and J by 5 bases, with 8 bases between them. There are 12 residues in the CDR3. The DNA for the CDR3 is TGTGCCAGCTCCCTCCCGGATCAGCCCCAGCATTTT. Translated: CASSLPDQPQHF.

The rearrangement links TRBV19 to TRBJ1-3; D is unresolved. Trimming took off 8 bases at V and 0 bases at J, with 11 bases between the two ends. CDR1 and CDR2 from the germline V gene are LNHDA and SQIVND (reference sequence). CDR3 length: 14 residues. CDR3: CASSTTFSGNTIYF. The CDR3 DNA reads TGTGCCAGTTCAACGACATTCTCTGGAAACACCATATATTTT.

This chain joins TRBV3-1 (or the pseudogene TRBV3-2) and TRBJ1-1, with 8 bases aligning to TRBD1. Germline V gene data show CDR1 as LGHDT and CDR2 as YNNKEL (reference sequence). With V trimmed by 3 bases and J by 1 base, 4 bases remained unmatched. The CDR3 spans 15 residues. CDR3 nucleotide sequence: TGTGCCAGCAGCCAGATCGGACAGGGGAACACTGAAGCTTTCTTT. This encodes CASSQIGQGNTEAFF.

This clone was counted a few times. The chain uses TRBV2 and TRBJ1-1; D unclear. With 3 bases removed from V and 8 bases from J, the gap between germline ends came to 7 bases. Germline-derived CDR1 and CDR2 are SNHLY and FYNNEI. This CDR3 spans 11 amino acids. CDR3 residues: CASSDFVEAFF. Written as DNA, the CDR3 is TGTGCCAGCAGTGATTTTGTGGAAGCTTTCTTT. Full variable domain (rest looked up from reference TRBV2 and TRBJ1-1): EPEVTQTPSHQVTQMGQEVILRCVPISNHLYFYWYRQILGQKVEFLVSFYNNEISEKSEIFDDQFSVERPDGSNFTLKIRSTKLEDSAMYFCASSDFVEAFFGQGTRLTVV.

This clone has a handful of counts. The chain recombines TRBV10-3 with TRBJ2-7, with D possibly being TRBD1 (5 bases). Per the germline V gene, CDR1 is ENHRY and CDR2 is SYGVKD. Trimming removed 5 bases from V and 6 bases from J, with 14 bases in between. There are 13 residues in the CDR3. This CDR3 reads CAISPGMGSEQYF. The CDR3 nucleotides are TGTGCCATCAGTCCAGGGATGGGGTCCGAGCAGTACTTC.

This rearrangement joins TRBV2 to TRBJ1-1; possible D gene TRBD1, 6 bases. Trimming pared 2 bases from V and 11 bases from J, leaving 15 bases between. Per the germline V gene, CDR1 is SNHLY and CDR2 is FYNNEI. This CDR3 contains 13 residues. The DNA for the CDR3 is TGTGCCAGCAGTGAAAGGAGGGGGGCGAAGGCTTTCTTT. Its protein is CASSERRGAKAFF.

The chain combines TRBV21-1 with TRBJ1-3; the table calls TRBD1, which could not be checked here. TRBV21-1 is a pseudogene locus. The CDR3 has 21 amino acids. The CDR3 DNA reads as TGTGCCAGCAGCAAAGACTTTTGGCTGACAGGGGAGTATTGTTCTGGAAACACCATATATTTT. This codes for CASSKDFWLTGEYCSGNTIYF.

The chain joins TRBV5-1 to TRBJ1-6, with D unclear. Trimming pared 0 bases from V and 8 bases from J, leaving 9 bases between. The CDR3 length is 14 residues. Germline CDR1 reads SGHRS; CDR2 reads YFSETQ. The CDR3 reads CASSLGRRDSPLHF. The CDR3 coding sequence is TGCGCCAGCAGCTTGGGGAGGCGGGATTCACCCCTCCACTTT. Filled out from reference TRBV5-1 and TRBJ1-6, the complete variable domain reads KAGVTQTPRYLIKTRGQQVTLSCSPISGHRSVSWYQQTPGQGLQFLFEYFSETQRNKGNFPGRFSGRQFSNSRSEMNVSTLELGDSALYLCASSLGRRDSPLHFGNGTRLTVT.

The chain has TRBV3-1 (or the pseudogene TRBV3-2) and TRBJ2-7; D might be TRBD1 or TRBD2, each matching 5 bases. Germline CDR1 reads LGHDT; CDR2 reads YNNKEL (reference sequence). V was shortened by 1 base and J by 6 bases, with 7 bases between the two germline ends. The CDR3 contains 12 residues. CDR3 sequence (DNA): TGTGCCAGCAGCCAAGCTGGGGGCGAGCAGTACTTC. The encoded protein is CASSQAGGEQYF.

V gene TRBV30 combines with J gene TRBJ2-1, with TRBD2 identical over 14 bases. Germline values: CDR1 GTSNPN, CDR2 SVGIG (reference sequence). The CDR3 sequence is 15 residues long. The V and J ends lost 5 bases and 5 bases, in that order; junction bases with no gene match: 5. For the CDR3, the DNA is TGTGCCTGGGGAAAGGGACTAGCGGGGGACAATGAGCAGTTCTTC. Protein: CAWGKGLAGDNEQFF. The full variable domain, with the rest looked up from reference TRBV30 and TRBJ2-1, is SQTIHQWPATLVQPVGSPLSLECTVEGTSNPNLYWYRQAAGRGLQLLFYSVGIGQISSEVPQNLSASRPQDRQFILSSKKLLLSDSGFYLCAWGKGLAGDNEQFFGPGTRLTVL.

This clone was seen just once. The chain is built from TRBV10-3 and TRBJ2-2, with D perhaps TRBD2 (5 bases). Trimming left V 8 bases short and J 1 base short, with 11 bases between. Germline values: CDR1 ENHRY, CDR2 SYGVKD. This CDR3 has 14 residues. CDR3 DNA: TGTGCCATCGGGTCCCGGGAGAACACCGGGGAGCTGTTTTTT. It translates to CAIGSRENTGELFF.

V and J are TRBV2 and TRBJ1-1; 7 positions agree with TRBD1. Trimming took 5 bases from V and 6 from J; bases not matched to a gene: 3. The CDR3 has 12 amino acids. From germline, CDR1 is SNHLY and CDR2 FYNNEI. The CDR3 sequence is CASSQGVAEAFF. DNA for the CDR3: TGTGCCAGCAGTCAGGGGGTGGCTGAAGCTTTCTTT. Combining the CDR3 with reference TRBV2 and TRBJ1-1 gives the whole variable domain EPEVTQTPSHQVTQMGQEVILRCVPISNHLYFYWYRQILGQKVEFLVSFYNNEISEKSEIFDDQFSVERPDGSNFTLKIRSTKLEDSAMYFCASSQGVAEAFFGQGTRLTVV.

V and J are TRBV7-2 and TRBJ1-6; 7 bases fit TRBD1. Per the germline V gene, CDR1 is SGHTA and CDR2 is FQGNSA. V shed 6 bases, J shed 9 bases, and the junction held 14 bases outside the gene matches. There are 16 residues in the CDR3. The CDR3: CASSRPSQGNGSPLHF. The CDR3 DNA sequence: TGTGCCAGCAGTCGACCGTCACAGGGGAATGGTTCACCCCTCCACTTT.

The chain uses TRBV7-2 and TRBJ1-3; no clear D gene. V lost 2 bases to trimming and J lost 0 bases, with 11 bases between them. Germline V gives CDR1 SGHTA, CDR2 FQGNSA. The CDR3 runs to 16 residues. In DNA, the CDR3 is TGTGCCAGCAGCTTACCCCCCACAGACTCTGGAAACACCATATATTTT. Its protein is CASSLPPTDSGNTIYF. The full variable domain, with the rest looked up from reference TRBV7-2 and TRBJ1-3, is GAGVSQSPSNKVTEKGKDVELRCDPISGHTALYWYRQSLGQGLEFLIYFQGNSAPDKSGLPSDRFSAERTGGSVSTLTIQRTQQEDSAVYLCASSLPPTDSGNTIYFGEGSWLTVV.

The CDR3 DNA reads as TGTGCCAGTAGCCAGATCCTCTGGGCTGAAGCTTTCTTT. This gives the protein CASSQILWAEAFF. V usage is TRBV19 and J usage is TRBJ1-1; D remains unclear. The germline gives CDR1 LNHDA, CDR2 SQIVND (reference sequence). This CDR3 has 13 residues. V lost 6 bases, J lost 6 bases, and 14 bases lay in between.

V is TRBV4-2 and J is TRBJ1-3; a possible D gene is TRBD1 (5 bases). Germline V gives CDR1 LGHNA, CDR2 YNFKEQ. V was trimmed by 1 base and J by 2 bases, leaving 18 bases between them. The CDR3 extends over 18 amino acids. CDR3 DNA: TGTGCCAGCAGCCAAGTCCCACAGGTCCGTTCTCCTGGAAACACCATATATTTT. This codes for CASSQVPQVRSPGNTIYF.